Listed below are T cell receptor beta chains from one sample, sequenced in a study of blood T cell repertoires in COVID-19. Repertoires were generated with immunoSEQ multiplex PCR, while TCRdb's copy carries only in-frame clones and drops some. Counted here are 150,000 to 200,000 clones, about four fifths occurring once; the ten biggest clones make up around 6.9%. Sequencing input: peripheral blood. Every receptor here comes from a man aged 55 to 70 with acute or convalescent COVID-19. Each CDR3 is given with its conserved first and last residue. D genes are given only for firm matches. A row's size may be missing; if present it is once, few, many or a size class.

v_gene	abundance	j_gene	d_gene	CDR3aa	CDR3nt
TRBV7-6	NA	TRBJ2-3	TRBD1	CASSLGGTGSTDTQYF	TGTGCCAGCAGCTTAGGTGGGACAGGGAGTACAGATACGCAGTATTTT
TRBV6-7	NA	TRBJ2-2	TRBD2	CASSYSLTSGSSTGELFF	TGTGCCAGCAGTTACTCCCTGACTAGCGGGAGTAGCACCGGGGAGCTGTTTTTT
TRBV6-5	NA	TRBJ2-7	TRBD2	CASSYLASGEQYF	TGTGCCAGCAGTTACCTGGCTAGCGGCGAGCAGTACTTC
TRBV2	NA	TRBJ2-7	NA	CASSEIGGSRRQYF	TGTGCCAGCAGTGAGATTGGTGGGTCTAGAAGGCAGTACTTC
TRBV4-1	NA	TRBJ2-7	TRBD1	CASSQEWETGGYEQYF	TGCGCCAGCAGCCAAGAATGGGAGACAGGGGGCTACGAGCAGTACTTC
TRBV29-1	NA	TRBJ1-2	TRBD1	CSVETDRVYGYTF	TGCAGCGTTGAAACCGACAGGGTCTATGGCTACACCTTC
TRBV3-1/TRBV3-2	NA	TRBJ1-1	TRBD1	CASSRQGDTEAFF	TGTGCCAGCAGCCGACAGGGCGACACTGAAGCTTTCTTT
TRBV5-1	NA	TRBJ1-2	TRBD1	CASSAGQAPYGYTF	TGCGCCAGCAGCGCAGGACAGGCCCCCTATGGCTACACCTTC
TRBV5-1	NA	TRBJ2-3	NA	CASSLGRGTDTQYF	TGCGCCAGCAGCTTGGGACGGGGCACAGATACGCAGTATTTT
TRBV12-3/TRBV12-4	few	TRBJ2-1	TRBD2	CASSLGLADEQFF	TGTGCCAGCAGTTTGGGACTAGCAGATGAGCAGTTCTTC
TRBV7-3	NA	TRBJ2-1	NA	CASSSSPYNEQFF	TGTGCCAGTTCAAGCTCCCCATACAATGAGCAGTTCTTC
TRBV4-1	NA	TRBJ2-3	NA	CASSPQSASSTDTQYF	TGCGCCAGCAGCCCGCAGTCTGCCTCCAGCACAGATACGCAGTATTTT
TRBV10-3	NA	TRBJ1-3	NA	CAISLGGTLSGNTIYF	TGTGCCATCAGTCTCGGGGGGACTCTCTCTGGAAACACCATATATTTT
TRBV16	few	TRBJ1-5	NA	CASSPGGSNQPQHF	TGTGCCAGCAGCCCCGGGGGGAGCAATCAGCCCCAGCATTTT
TRBV24-1	NA	TRBJ2-7	NA	CATSDGGNPSYEQYF	TGTGCCACCAGTGATGGCGGGAATCCTTCCTACGAGCAGTACTTC
TRBV2	NA	TRBJ1-4	NA	CASSYQGTNEKLFF	TGTGCCAGCAGTTATCAGGGTACTAATGAAAAACTGTTTTTT
TRBV16	NA	TRBJ2-3	TRBD2	CASSQSIWRTSGGTDTQYF	TGTGCCAGCAGCCAATCTATCTGGAGGACTAGCGGGGGCACAGATACGCAGTATTTT
TRBV6-4	NA	TRBJ1-6	NA	CASSGYNSPLHF	TGTGCCAGCTCGGGGTATAATTCACCCCTCCACTTT
TRBV9	NA	TRBJ1-1	TRBD1	CASSVVGQGDREAFF	TGTGCCAGCAGCGTAGTAGGGCAGGGGGACAGGGAAGCTTTCTTT
TRBV3-1/TRBV3-2	NA	TRBJ1-5	NA	CASSQYSDQPQHF	TGTGCCAGCAGCCAATATTCGGATCAGCCCCAGCATTTT
TRBV2	NA	TRBJ2-7	TRBD1	CASSETGTVQYEQYF	TGTGCCAGCAGTGAGACTGGGACAGTTCAATACGAGCAGTACTTC
TRBV9	NA	TRBJ2-3	NA	CASSVMGLTSTDTQYF	TGTGCCAGCAGCGTAATGGGCCTAACTAGCACAGATACGCAGTATTTT
TRBV27	NA	TRBJ2-4	NA	CASSSTRWGRENIQYF	TGTGCCAGCAGTTCGACTAGATGGGGTAGAGAAAACATTCAGTACTTC
TRBV4-1	NA	TRBJ1-5	NA	CASSQVPSVPILSSYSNQPQHF	TGCGCCAGCAGCCAAGTCCCCAGCGTGCCGATCCTCTCTTCCTATAGCAATCAGCCCCAGCATTTT
TRBV7-2	NA	TRBJ2-3	NA	CASSLFRDAGAITDTQYF	TGTGCCAGCAGCTTGTTTAGGGATGCGGGGGCCATCACAGATACGCAGTATTTT
TRBV7-9	NA	TRBJ1-3	TRBD1	CASSPQGARLSGNTIYF	TGTGCCAGCAGCCCACAGGGGGCCCGACTCTCTGGAAACACCATATATTTT
TRBV6-2/TRBV6-3	NA	TRBJ2-2	TRBD2	CASSYQAGGSNTGELFF	TGTGCCAGCAGTTACCAAGCGGGGGGTTCGAACACCGGGGAGCTGTTTTTT
TRBV4-2	few	TRBJ2-7	NA	CASSQEGLAGSSYEQYF	TGTGCCAGCAGCCAAGAAGGGCTAGCAGGCAGCTCCTACGAGCAGTACTTC
TRBV9	NA	TRBJ2-3	NA	CASSDPLVDTTDTQYF	TGTGCCAGCAGCGATCCATTAGTTGATACCACAGATACGCAGTATTTT
TRBV5-1	NA	TRBJ1-1	TRBD1	CASSLGQGRRAFF	TGCGCCAGCAGCTTGGGACAGGGGAGAAGGGCTTTCTTT
TRBV7-3	NA	TRBJ2-2	TRBD1	CASSLTSGTGNTGELFF	TGTGCCAGCAGCTTAACTTCCGGGACAGGGAACACCGGGGAGCTGTTTTTT
TRBV5-1	NA	TRBJ1-1	NA	CASSLGQVTEAFF	TGCGCCAGCAGCTTGGGACAGGTCACTGAAGCTTTCTTT
TRBV7-9	NA	TRBJ1-5	NA	CASSLMGGGGQPQHF	TGTGCCAGCAGCTTAATGGGGGGCGGGGGTCAGCCCCAGCATTTT
TRBV12-3/TRBV12-4	NA	TRBJ1-2	NA	CASSQRAGYTF	TGTGCCAGCAGCCAACGAGCCGGCTACACCTTC
TRBV11-2	NA	TRBJ2-3	TRBD2	CASSLGLAGADTQYF	TGTGCCAGCAGCTTAGGGCTAGCGGGGGCAGATACGCAGTATTTT
TRBV6-5	NA	TRBJ1-3	NA	CASRELSSGNTIYF	TGTGCCAGCAGGGAGCTGAGCTCTGGAAACACCATATATTTT
TRBV5-6	NA	TRBJ2-1	TRBD2	CASSIGTSGYNEQFF	TGTGCCAGCAGCATCGGGACTAGCGGATACAATGAGCAGTTCTTC
TRBV2	NA	TRBJ2-2	TRBD1	CASRGTGQGGELFF	TGTGCCAGCAGGGGGACAGGGCAAGGCGGGGAGCTGTTTTTT
TRBV4-1	NA	TRBJ2-3	TRBD2	CASRRGTLTDTQYF	TGCGCCAGCAGGCGGGGGACCCTCACAGATACGCAGTATTTT
TRBV7-2	NA	TRBJ1-2	TRBD1	CASSPDRGRLGGYTF	TGTGCCAGCAGCCCAGACAGGGGGCGCCTGGGTGGCTACACCTTC
TRBV11-2	NA	TRBJ2-1	NA	CASSLEAAYNEQFF	TGTGCCAGCAGCTTAGAGGCGGCTTACAATGAGCAGTTCTTC